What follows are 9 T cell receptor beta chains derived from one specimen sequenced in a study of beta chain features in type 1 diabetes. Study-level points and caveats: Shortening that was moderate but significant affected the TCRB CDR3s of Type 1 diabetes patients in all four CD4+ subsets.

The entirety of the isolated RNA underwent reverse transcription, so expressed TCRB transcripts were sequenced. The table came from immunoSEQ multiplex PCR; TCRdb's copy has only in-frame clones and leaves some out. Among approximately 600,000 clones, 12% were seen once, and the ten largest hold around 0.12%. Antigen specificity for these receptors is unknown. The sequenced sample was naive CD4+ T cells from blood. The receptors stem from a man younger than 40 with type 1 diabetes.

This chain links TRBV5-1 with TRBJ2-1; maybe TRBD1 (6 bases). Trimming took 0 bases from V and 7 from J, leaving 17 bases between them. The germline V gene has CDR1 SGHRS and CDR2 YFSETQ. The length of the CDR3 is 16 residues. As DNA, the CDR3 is TGCGCCAGCAGCTTGGCGAACTCCGGGACAAAGAATGAGCAGTTCTTC. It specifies CASSLANSGTKNEQFF.

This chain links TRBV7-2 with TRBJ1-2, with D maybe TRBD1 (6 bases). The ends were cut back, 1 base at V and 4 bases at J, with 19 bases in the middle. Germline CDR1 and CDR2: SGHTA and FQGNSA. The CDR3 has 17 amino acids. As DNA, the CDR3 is TGTGCCAGCAGCTTAGTCACCGGGGGCGTAGATAGCTATGGCTACACCTTC. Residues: CASSLVTGGVDSYGYTF. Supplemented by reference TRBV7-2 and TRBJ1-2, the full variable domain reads GAGVSQSPSNKVTEKGKDVELRCDPISGHTALYWYRQSLGQGLEFLIYFQGNSAPDKSGLPSDRFSAERTGGSVSTLTIQRTQQEDSAVYLCASSLVTGGVDSYGYTFGSGTRLTVV.

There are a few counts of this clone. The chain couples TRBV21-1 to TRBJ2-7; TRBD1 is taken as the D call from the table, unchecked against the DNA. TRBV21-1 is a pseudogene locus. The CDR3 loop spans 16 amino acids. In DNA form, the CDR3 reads TGTGCCAGCAGCAAGAGCCGGGACAGGCTCTACTACGAGCAGTACTTC. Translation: CASSKSRDRLYYEQYF.

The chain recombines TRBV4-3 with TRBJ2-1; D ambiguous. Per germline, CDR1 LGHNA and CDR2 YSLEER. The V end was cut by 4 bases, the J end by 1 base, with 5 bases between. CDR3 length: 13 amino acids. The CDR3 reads CASSPRSYNEQFF. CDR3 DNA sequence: TGCGCCAGCAGCCCCAGGTCCTACAATGAGCAGTTCTTC.

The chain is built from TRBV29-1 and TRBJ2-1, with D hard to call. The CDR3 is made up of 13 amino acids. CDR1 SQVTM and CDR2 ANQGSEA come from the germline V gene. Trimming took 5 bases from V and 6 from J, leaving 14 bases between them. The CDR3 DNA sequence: TGCAGCGTTTCTATCCGTCGGAGCAATGAGCAGTTCTTC. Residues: CSVSIRRSNEQFF.

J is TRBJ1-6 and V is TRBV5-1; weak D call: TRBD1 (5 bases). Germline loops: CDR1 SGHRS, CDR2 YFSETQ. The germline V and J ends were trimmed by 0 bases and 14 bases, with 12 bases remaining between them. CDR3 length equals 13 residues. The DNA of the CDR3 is TGCGCCAGCAGCTTGGAGGGGATCGAGGCCCTCCACTTT. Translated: CASSLEGIEALHF.

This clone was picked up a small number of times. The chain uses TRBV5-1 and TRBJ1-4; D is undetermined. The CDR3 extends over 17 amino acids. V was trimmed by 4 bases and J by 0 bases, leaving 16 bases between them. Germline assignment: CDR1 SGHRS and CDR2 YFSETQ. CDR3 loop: CASSEDRADPTNEKLFF. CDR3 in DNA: TGCGCCAGCAGCGAGGACCGGGCAGACCCAACTAATGAAAAACTGTTTTTT. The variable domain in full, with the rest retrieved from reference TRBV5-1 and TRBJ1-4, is KAGVTQTPRYLIKTRGQQVTLSCSPISGHRSVSWYQQTPGQGLQFLFEYFSETQRNKGNFPGRFSGRQFSNSRSEMNVSTLELGDSALYLCASSEDRADPTNEKLFFGSGTQLSVL.

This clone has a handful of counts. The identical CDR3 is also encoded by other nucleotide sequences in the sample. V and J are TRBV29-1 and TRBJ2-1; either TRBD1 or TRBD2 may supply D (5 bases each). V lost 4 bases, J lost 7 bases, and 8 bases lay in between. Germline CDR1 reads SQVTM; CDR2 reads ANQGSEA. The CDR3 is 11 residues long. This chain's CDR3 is CSVVWGNEQFF. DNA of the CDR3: TGCAGCGTTGTCTGGGGGAATGAGCAGTTCTTC.

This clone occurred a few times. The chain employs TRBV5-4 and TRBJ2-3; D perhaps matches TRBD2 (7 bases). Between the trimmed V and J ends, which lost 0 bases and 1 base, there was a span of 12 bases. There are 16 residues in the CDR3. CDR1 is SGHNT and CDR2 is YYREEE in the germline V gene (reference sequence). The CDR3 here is CASSLDLRGRTDTQYF. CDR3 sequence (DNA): TGTGCCAGCAGCTTGGATTTGCGGGGGCGCACAGATACGCAGTATTTT. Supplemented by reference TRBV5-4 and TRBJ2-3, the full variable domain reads ETGVTQSPTHLIKTRGQQVTLRCSSQSGHNTVSWYQQALGQGPQFIFQYYREEENGRGNFPPRFSGLQFPNYSSELNVNALELDDSALYLCASSLDLRGRTDTQYFGPGTRLTVL.